The source of this TCR beta chain is a study of breast tumors, draining lymph nodes, adjacent tissues. Study-wide findings and caveats: Data only fit, rather than demonstrated, lymph node origin of most tumor T cells. The data were judged consistent with most tumor T cells coming from lymph node and expanding in tumor. Tumor TCR diversity was below lymph nodes but above nontumor tissue.

Trimming pared 5 bases from V and 1 base from J, leaving 21 bases between. The CDR3 contains 17 residues. From germline, CDR1 is SGHVS and CDR2 FQNEAQ. This clonotype showed up just a few times. Its antigen is unidentified. One entry per CDR3 protein, called by TCRdb with MiXCR from the multiplex PCR reads. This table holds roughly 16,000 distinct CDR3 sequences, 63% found once. Sequencing input: tumor-adjacent breast tissue. The chain links TRBV7-8 to TRBJ2-7; the D gene is possibly TRBD2 (6 bases). This clonotype was obtained from a female donor with breast cancer. Some clones in this sample may be carry-over from other donors' samples. CDR3 DNA sequence: TGTGCCAGCAGCCCCCAGGAGGGGAGGCCTTTTTCCTACGAGCAGTACTTC. This encodes CASSPQEGRPFSYEQYF.